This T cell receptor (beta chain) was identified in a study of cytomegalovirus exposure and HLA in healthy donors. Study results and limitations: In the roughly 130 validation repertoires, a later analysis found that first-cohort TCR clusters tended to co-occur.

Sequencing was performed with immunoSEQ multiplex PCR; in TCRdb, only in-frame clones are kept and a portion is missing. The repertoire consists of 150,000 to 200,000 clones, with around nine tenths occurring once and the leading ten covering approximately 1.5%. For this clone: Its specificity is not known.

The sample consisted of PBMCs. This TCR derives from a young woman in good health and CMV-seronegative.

CDR3 protein: CASSLSWTSGEQFF. CDR3 coding DNA: TGCGCCAGCAGTCTCTCCTGGACTAGCGGTGAGCAGTTCTTC. The gene calls are TRBV10-1 and TRBJ2-1, with 10 bases lining up with TRBD2. CDR3 length: 14 amino acids. V shed 5 bases and J 9 bases; nucleotides not matched to a gene: 7. In germline, CDR1 is WNHNN, CDR2 SYGVQD (reference sequence).